The T cell receptor (beta chain) described here comes from a study of blood T cell repertoires in COVID-19. Clones were sequenced by immunoSEQ multiplex PCR, and TCRdb holds only the in-frame ones, with some missing. The sample records 200,000 to 300,000 clones, approximately 86% being singletons. V lost 5 bases and J 6 bases, leaving 17 bases between the germline ends. The CDR3 sequence is 15 residues long. Germline assignment: CDR1 MNHEY and CDR2 SVGAGI. This chain connects TRBV6-5 to TRBJ1-5, with D possibly being TRBD1 (5 bases). The sample comprised peripheral blood. This TCR derives from a woman in her sixties with active or convalescent COVID-19. The CDR3 coding sequence is TGTGCCAGCAGTATTGTGGCAGGGCTGGGTCAGCCCCAGCATTTT. It encodes CASSIVAGLGQPQHF.